Listed here are 23 T cell receptor beta chains from one sample, sequenced in a study of T-cell memory formation after mild COVID-19. TCRdb recomputed calls from the 5' RACE reads with MiXCR, one row per CDR3 protein. The table includes approximately 350,000 distinct CDR3 sequences, around 14% detected once. Input material: PBMCs or a T cell subset sorted from them (not recorded which). The source is a man younger than 30 who had mild COVID-19 (a few samples of this study predate the infection). Cell type and time point are not known.

The V and J genes are TRBV7-2 and TRBJ1-5; D possibly corresponds to TRBD1 (5 bases). The germline CDR1 and CDR2 sequences are SGHTA and FQGNSA. V lost 5 bases and J 3 bases, leaving 11 bases between the germline ends. This CDR3 has 14 amino acids. The CDR3 DNA sequence: TGTGCCAGCAGCCATGGGGGGATCAATCAGCCCCAGCATTTT. Encoded protein: CASSHGGINQPQHF. Drawing the rest from reference TRBV7-2 and TRBJ1-5, the complete variable domain is GAGVSQSPSNKVTEKGKDVELRCDPISGHTALYWYRQSLGQGLEFLIYFQGNSAPDKSGLPSDRFSAERTGGSVSTLTIQRTQQEDSAVYLCASSHGGINQPQHFGDGTRLSIL.

The chain has TRBV23-1 and TRBJ1-6; 8 bases line up with TRBD1. TRBV23-1 falls under the ORF class, with uncertain function. CDR3 length: 15 amino acids. The junction had 5 bases not matched to a gene; V was cut back by 10 bases and J by 0 bases. Here the CDR3 DNA reads TGCGCCAACAGGACAGGGAGCTCCTATAATTCACCCCTCCACTTT. It translates to CANRTGSSYNSPLHF.

The chain carries TRBV4-3 and TRBJ1-2; D is uncertain. The CDR3 spans 17 residues. The germline CDR1 and CDR2 sequences are LGHNA and YSLEER. V lost 0 bases to trimming and J lost 4 bases, with 18 bases between them. The CDR3 DNA reads TGCGCCAGCAGCCAAGACCCTCCGTCAGGTGCCGGCTATGGCTACACCTTC. This codes for CASSQDPPSGAGYGYTF.

This clonotype has a handful of counts. This chain connects TRBV28 to TRBJ2-2; TRBD1 or TRBD2 may be the D gene (5 bases each). Germline CDR1 and CDR2: MDHEN and SYDVKM. The CDR3 runs to 12 residues. The CDR3 here is CVAGRNTGELFF. Here the CDR3 DNA reads TGTGTCGCAGGGAGGAACACCGGGGAGCTGTTTTTT.

This clonotype has just a few counts. This chain uses TRBV4-1 with TRBJ1-5, with D maybe TRBD1 (5 bases). V lost 1 base and J lost 6, with 13 bases in between. Germline V lookup: CDR1 MGHRA, CDR2 YSYEKL. The CDR3 runs 15 residues. CDR3 sequence: CASSQVRGVVQPQHF. The CDR3 region has the DNA TGCGCCAGCAGCCAAGTCAGAGGGGTAGTTCAGCCCCAGCATTTT.

The chain has TRBV10-3 and TRBJ2-2; D perhaps matches TRBD1 (6 bases). V lost 9 bases and J lost 6, with 17 bases in between. The germline CDR1 and CDR2 sequences are ENHRY and SYGVKD. CDR3 length equals 14 residues. In DNA form, the CDR3 reads TGTGCCATAGAAGAGAGAACAGGGTCCGGGGAGCTGTTTTTT. Amino acids: CAIEERTGSGELFF.

This chain joins TRBV7-7 and TRBJ2-1, with 7 bases fitting TRBD2. V lost 1 base and J lost 5; bases outside the gene matches: 5. The CDR3 extends over 15 amino acids. Germline V lookup: CDR1 SSHAT, CDR2 FNYEAQ (reference sequence). The CDR3 DNA sequence: TGTGCCAGCAGCTTAGGCAGCGGGGCCCACAATGAGCAGTTCTTC. Protein sequence: CASSLGSGAHNEQFF.

The rearrangement uses TRBV12-3 or TRBV12-4 and TRBJ1-5; D remains ambiguous. This CDR3 comprises 14 residues. Between the trimmed V and J ends, which lost 8 bases and 6 bases, there was a span of 17 bases. Here the CDR3 DNA reads TGTGCCAGCGGAAGAGCGGAGGGCCCTCAGCCCCAGCATTTT. Translation gives CASGRAEGPQPQHF.

This clonotype was detected ten times or more. The chain is built from TRBV7-2 and TRBJ2-4; 9 bases are a match to TRBD2. J gave up 9 bases and V 1 base, and 19 bases lay outside the gene matches. Germline V gene data show CDR1 as SGHTA and CDR2 as FQGNSA. The CDR3 contains 19 residues. CDR3 loop: CASSLGSGLASFTGGIQYF. CDR3 nucleotide sequence: TGTGCCAGCAGCTTAGGGTCCGGACTAGCGAGCTTCACCGGTGGCATTCAGTACTTC.

This clonotype has at least ten counts. This chain connects TRBV6-1 to TRBJ2-1; 9 bases are a match to TRBD2. CDR1 MNHNS and CDR2 SASEGT come from the germline V gene. This CDR3 is built from 15 residues. J lost 1 base, V lost 4 bases, and 2 bases had no gene match. Here the CDR3 reads CASSGTSGSYNEQFF. The CDR3 nucleotides are TGTGCCAGCAGTGGCACTAGCGGGTCCTACAATGAGCAGTTCTTC.

V is TRBV7-8 and J is TRBJ2-1, with no clear D. This CDR3 has 13 amino acids. Germline-derived CDR1 and CDR2 are SGHVS and FQNEAQ. The V gene lost 3 bases and the J gene lost 3 bases, with 6 bases spanning the gap. The CDR3 DNA follows: TGTGCCAGCAGCTTGGTGGTCTACAATGAGCAGTTCTTC. This codes for CASSLVVYNEQFF.

V is TRBV6-2 or TRBV6-3 and J is TRBJ1-2, with D hard to call. CDR1 is MNHEY, CDR2 SVGEGT, per germline. This CDR3 has 14 amino acids. The V and J ends lost 2 bases and 3 bases respectively, with 10 bases between them. CDR3 in amino acids: CASSYMGIDYGYTF. The CDR3 coding sequence is TGTGCCAGCAGTTACATGGGGATCGACTATGGCTACACCTTC.

In its sample, this clonotype was seen many times. The V gene is TRBV4-3, the J gene TRBJ1-2, with unresolved D. The germline V gene encodes CDR1 LGHNA and CDR2 YSLEER. V lost 0 bases and J 2 bases, leaving 1 base between the germline ends. This CDR3 region has 12 residues. The CDR3 reads CASSQENYGYTF. The CDR3 DNA follows: TGCGCCAGCAGCCAAGAGAACTATGGCTACACCTTC.

CDR3 in DNA: TGTGCCAGCAGTTTAACCGGGCGAAAGGGCACATCTGGGGCCAACGTCCTGACTTTC. As protein: CASSLTGRKGTSGANVLTF. J is TRBJ2-6 and V is TRBV12-3 or TRBV12-4; D gene ambiguous. V was clipped by 2 bases and J by 1 base, with 18 bases between them. The CDR3 loop spans 19 amino acids.

This clonotype occurred once. The chain couples TRBV27 to TRBJ2-2, with 8 positions matching TRBD2. Trimming cost V 3 bases and J 5 bases; bases outside gene matches: 8. This CDR3 has 16 amino acids. CDR1 is MNHEY, CDR2 SMNVEV, per germline (reference sequence). CDR3 in amino acids: CASSFRGGLGTGELFF. The CDR3 DNA reads TGTGCCAGCAGTTTTCGGGGGGGTTTAGGTACCGGGGAGCTGTTTTTT.

This clonotype was observed a handful of times. The chain is built from TRBV20-1 and TRBJ2-5; D is possibly TRBD2 (5 bases). Looked up from germline, CDR1 is DFQATT and CDR2 is SNEGSKA (reference sequence). V gave up 7 bases and J gave up 5 bases, with 14 bases separating them. This CDR3 is 12 amino acids long. The CDR3: CSVGLTGETQYF. In nucleotides, the CDR3 is TGCAGTGTGGGCCTAACGGGGGAGACCCAGTACTTC.

In this sample, this clonotype turned up a few times. The genes are TRBV29-1 and TRBJ1-2, with 8 bases fitting TRBD1. This CDR3 region has 12 residues. Germline V CDR1 and CDR2: SQVTM, ANQGSEA. Losses at the gene ends were 5 bases for V and 7 bases for J; bases not matched to a gene: 6. The CDR3 sequence is CSVQPGGRGYTF. CDR3 in DNA: TGCAGCGTTCAGCCAGGGGGCCGTGGCTACACCTTC.

This clonotype was counted many times. The chain is built from TRBV5-1 and TRBJ2-3; 14 nucleotides align to TRBD2. The CDR3 totals 16 residues. V shed 0 bases, J shed 4 bases, and the junction held 1 base outside the gene matches. Germline V gene lookup returns CDR1 SGHRS and CDR2 YFSETQ. CDR3 loop: CASSLVTSGGADTQYF. CDR3 DNA: TGCGCCAGCAGCTTGGTGACTAGCGGGGGGGCAGATACGCAGTATTTT. The complete variable domain, with remaining parts taken from reference TRBV5-1 and TRBJ2-3, reads KAGVTQTPRYLIKTRGQQVTLSCSPISGHRSVSWYQQTPGQGLQFLFEYFSETQRNKGNFPGRFSGRQFSNSRSEMNVSTLELGDSALYLCASSLVTSGGADTQYFGPGTRLTVL.

In this sample, this clonotype turned up many times. The V and J genes are TRBV7-3 and TRBJ2-3, with 13 bases identical to TRBD2. The CDR3 is 15 amino acids. Germline V CDR1 and CDR2: SGHTA, FQGTGA. The V and J ends lost 5 bases and 4 bases, in that order; junction bases with no gene match: 3. The CDR3 here is CASSPGLAGADTQYF. In DNA, the CDR3 is TGTGCCAGCAGCCCAGGACTAGCGGGGGCAGATACGCAGTATTTT.

This clonotype occurred many times. This chain connects TRBV28 to TRBJ1-5; possibly TRBD1 for D (5 bases). V was shortened by 5 bases and J by 3 bases, with 11 bases between the two germline ends. The V gene's germline CDR1 is MDHEN and CDR2 SYDVKM. This CDR3 spans 14 amino acids. CDR3 amino acids: CASSRDGINQPQHF. For the CDR3, the DNA is TGTGCCAGCAGTCGGGACGGAATCAATCAGCCCCAGCATTTT.

This clonotype came up a few times. V and J are TRBV7-9 and TRBJ1-1; D not resolved. Germline V lookup: CDR1 SEHNR, CDR2 FQNEAQ (reference sequence). This CDR3 comprises 13 residues. Trimming shortened V by 7 bases and J by 0 bases, and 9 bases separated the two germline ends. The CDR3, as DNA: TGTGCCAGCACCCCCGAGGTGAACACTGAAGCTTTCTTT. It encodes CASTPEVNTEAFF.

This clonotype was picked up a small number of times. The gene calls are TRBV9 and TRBJ2-6, with D possibly TRBD1 on 5 matching bases. Germline CDR1 and CDR2: SGDLS and YYNGEE. Trimming took off 1 base at V and 0 bases at J, with 5 bases between the two ends. The CDR3 has 15 residues. CDR3 nucleotides: TGTGCCAGCAGCGTACAGGGCTCTGGGGCCAACGTCCTGACTTTC. This codes for CASSVQGSGANVLTF.

V usage is TRBV5-6 and J usage is TRBJ2-7; possible D gene TRBD2, 5 bases. V was cut by 4 bases and J by 3 bases, with 14 bases left in between. Looked up from germline, CDR1 is SGHDT and CDR2 is YYEEEE. The CDR3 is 14 amino acids. As DNA, the CDR3 is TGTGCCAGCAGCCCCGGACGGGGTTACTACGAGCAGTACGTC. The encoded protein is CASSPGRGYYEQYV.